This T cell receptor (beta chain) was sequenced during a study of shared T cell receptors in the human thymus. Clones were read by immunoSEQ multiplex PCR, and TCRdb kept only the in-frame ones, dropping some. The table has some 700,000 clones, 80% to 90% seen once. This sample was also put to use in a study of human thymus T cells. That work adds: It was from resections taken during corrective heart surgery that the thymus tissue came. Thymic repertoires overlap heavily among unrelated individuals, related research has reported.

The sequence was collected from a girl under three years old with a congenital heart defect. The sample comprised thymocytes.

CDR3 nucleotide sequence: TGTGCCAGCAGCCACCCCAGACTAGCCTCCTCCCAAGAGACCCAGTACTTC. Translating it yields CASSHPRLASSQETQYF. The genes are TRBV7-2 and TRBJ2-5, with 7 bases matching TRBD2. V lost 5 bases and J lost 1; bases outside the gene matches: 13. Germline V lookup: CDR1 SGHTA, CDR2 FQGNSA. This CDR3 has 17 residues.